This is a list of T cell receptor beta chains from one sample in a study of T-cell memory formation after mild COVID-19. TCRdb redid the calling of the 5' RACE reads with MiXCR, one entry per CDR3 protein. The sample has approximately 150,000 distinct CDR3 sequences, about 14% seen once. The specimen sequenced was PBMCs or a T cell subset sorted from them (not recorded which). Every receptor here comes from an adult woman who had mild COVID-19 (a few samples of this study predate the infection). Cell type and time point are not known. CDR3s include the opening cysteine and the closing phenylalanine or tryptophan. The order of the fields is V gene, CDR3 protein.

TRBV4-2	CASSQAFGLGFNEQFF
TRBV24-1	CATGTGGLGDTQYF
TRBV6-5	CASAPGGYGYTF
TRBV24-1	CATRQGSYNEQFF
TRBV10-3	CAINWRWTDTQYF
TRBV7-2	CASSLEGSGRFSDTQYF
TRBV6-5	CASGTNPGAKTDTQYF
TRBV7-2	CASSPGTGLSGGYTF
TRBV12-3/TRBV12-4	CASSEGLEADTQYF
TRBV4-1	CASSQTERETQYF
TRBV14	CASSRTGTRSGTGELFF
TRBV27	CASSFGFGYEQYF
TRBV30	CAWRATKGGNGNTIYF
TRBV25-1	CASRASGTSYNEQFF
TRBV27	CASSSIWEGDEMVGYTF
TRBV9	CASSSADTQYF
TRBV30	CAWIPPLSAYEQYF
TRBV30	CAWSVRRVLGCEQFF
TRBV14	CASSRLAGNEQFF
TRBV7-6	CASSLKTSGEETQYF
TRBV6-5	CASTSGMINEQFF
TRBV5-1	CASSPATPDTQYF
TRBV7-9	CASSGWDRGDYGYTF
TRBV5-1	CASSLDRGPAYGYTF
TRBV7-9	CASSLGVGAKEVAFF
TRBV15	CATSRKGGLTGELFF